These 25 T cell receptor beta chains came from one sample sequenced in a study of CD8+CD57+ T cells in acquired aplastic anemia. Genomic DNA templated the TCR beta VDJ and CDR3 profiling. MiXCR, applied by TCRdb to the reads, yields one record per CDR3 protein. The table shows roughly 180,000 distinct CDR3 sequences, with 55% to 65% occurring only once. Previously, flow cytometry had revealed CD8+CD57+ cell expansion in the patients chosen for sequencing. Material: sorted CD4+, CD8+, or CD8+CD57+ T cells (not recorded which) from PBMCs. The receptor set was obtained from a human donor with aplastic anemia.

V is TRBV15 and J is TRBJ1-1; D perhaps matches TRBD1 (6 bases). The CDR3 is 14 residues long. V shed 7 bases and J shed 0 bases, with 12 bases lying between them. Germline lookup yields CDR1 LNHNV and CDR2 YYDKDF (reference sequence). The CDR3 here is CATNPGQMNTEAFF. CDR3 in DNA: TGTGCCACCAACCCGGGACAAATGAACACTGAAGCTTTCTTT.

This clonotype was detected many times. The CDR3 loop reads CASSRRGQVIEGYTF. In nucleotides, the CDR3 is TGTGCCAGCAGCCGACGGGGACAGGTAATCGAAGGCTACACCTTC. The J gene is TRBJ1-2, the V gene TRBV2; 8 positions match TRBD1. Losses at the gene ends were 6 bases for V and 8 bases for J; bases not matched to a gene: 14. The germline V gene encodes CDR1 SNHLY and CDR2 FYNNEI. CDR3 length: 15 residues. Based on the CDR3 plus reference TRBV2 and TRBJ1-2, the full variable domain is EPEVTQTPSHQVTQMGQEVILRCVPISNHLYFYWYRQILGQKVEFLVSFYNNEISEKSEIFDDQFSVERPDGSNFTLKIRSTKLEDSAMYFCASSRRGQVIEGYTFGSGTRLTVV.

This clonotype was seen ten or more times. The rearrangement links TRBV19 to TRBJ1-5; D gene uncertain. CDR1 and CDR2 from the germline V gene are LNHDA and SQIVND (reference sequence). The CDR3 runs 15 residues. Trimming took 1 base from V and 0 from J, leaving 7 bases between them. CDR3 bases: TGTGCCAGTAGTATAGTCCAGGATAGCAATCAGCCCCAGCATTTT. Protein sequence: CASSIVQDSNQPQHF.

DNA for the CDR3: TGTGCCAGCAGAACAGGAGGTTCTAGCACAGATACGCAGTATTTT. Residues: CASRTGGSSTDTQYF. V and J are TRBV5-8 and TRBJ2-3; perhaps D is TRBD1 or TRBD2 (5 bases each). The CDR3 runs 15 residues. CDR1 and CDR2 from the germline V gene are SGHTS and YDEGEE. V lost 5 bases to trimming and J lost 0 bases, with 13 bases between them. Full variable domain (outside the CDR3, taken from reference TRBV5-8 and TRBJ2-3): EAGVTQSPTHLIKTRGQQATLRCSPISGHTSVYWYQQALGLGLQFLLWYDEGEERNRGNFPPRFSGRQFPNYSSELNVNALELEDSALYLCASRTGGSSTDTQYFGPGTRLTVL.

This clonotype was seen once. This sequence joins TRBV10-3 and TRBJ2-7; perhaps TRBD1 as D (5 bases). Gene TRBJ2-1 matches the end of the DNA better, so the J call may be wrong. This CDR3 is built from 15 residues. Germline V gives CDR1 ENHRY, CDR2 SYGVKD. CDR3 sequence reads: CAISESAGSYNEQFF. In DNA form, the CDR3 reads TGTGCCATCAGTGAGTCAGCAGGGTCCTACAATGAGCAGTTCTTC.

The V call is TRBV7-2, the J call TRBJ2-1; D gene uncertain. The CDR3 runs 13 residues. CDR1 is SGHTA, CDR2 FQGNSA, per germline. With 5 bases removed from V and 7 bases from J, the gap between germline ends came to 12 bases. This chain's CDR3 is CASSQDHRNEQFF. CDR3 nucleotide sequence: TGTGCCAGCAGCCAAGATCATCGTAATGAGCAGTTCTTC.

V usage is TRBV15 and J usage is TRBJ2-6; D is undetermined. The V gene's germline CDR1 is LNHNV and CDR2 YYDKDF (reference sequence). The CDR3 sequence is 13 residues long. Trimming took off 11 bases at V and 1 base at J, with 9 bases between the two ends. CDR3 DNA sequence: TGTGCCTCTGCCGTTTCTGGGGCCAACGTCCTGACTTTC. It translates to CASAVSGANVLTF.

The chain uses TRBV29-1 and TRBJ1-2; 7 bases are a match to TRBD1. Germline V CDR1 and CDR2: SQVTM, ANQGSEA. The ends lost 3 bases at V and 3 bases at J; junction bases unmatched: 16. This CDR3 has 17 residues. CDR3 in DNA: TGCAGCGTTGATCGGGGACAGTTACCGAGTACTGACTATGGCTACACCTTC. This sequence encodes CSVDRGQLPSTDYGYTF.

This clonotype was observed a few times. The CDR3 DNA reads TGTGCCAGCAGTACACGACGACAGGGGGGCAATCAGCCCCAGCATTTT. Its protein product is CASSTRRQGGNQPQHF. The chain carries TRBV2 and TRBJ1-5, with 9 bases lining up with TRBD1. Germline values: CDR1 SNHLY, CDR2 FYNNEI. The CDR3 consists of 16 residues. The trim removed 5 bases at V and 2 bases at J, leaving 7 bases unmatched. Using reference TRBV2 and TRBJ1-5 for the parts outside the CDR3, the full variable domain is EPEVTQTPSHQVTQMGQEVILRCVPISNHLYFYWYRQILGQKVEFLVSFYNNEISEKSEIFDDQFSVERPDGSNFTLKIRSTKLEDSAMYFCASSTRRQGGNQPQHFGDGTRLSIL.

In DNA form, the CDR3 reads TGTGCCAGCAGCGTAGGCGGGGGGGCCTACAATGAGCAGTTCTTC. Protein product: CASSVGGGAYNEQFF. The chain employs TRBV9 and TRBJ2-1; 9 bases are shared with TRBD2. The CDR3 loop spans 15 amino acids. The V and J ends lost 0 bases and 2 bases, in that order; junction bases with no gene match: 0. Germline V gives CDR1 SGDLS, CDR2 YYNGEE.

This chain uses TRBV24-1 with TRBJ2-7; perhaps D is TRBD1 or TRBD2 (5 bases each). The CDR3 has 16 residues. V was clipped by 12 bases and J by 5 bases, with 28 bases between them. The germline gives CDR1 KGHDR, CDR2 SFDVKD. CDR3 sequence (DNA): TGTGCCTCCCCAAACCGGGACCCCTATTCTCCGGACGAGCAGTACTTC. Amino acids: CASPNRDPYSPDEQYF.

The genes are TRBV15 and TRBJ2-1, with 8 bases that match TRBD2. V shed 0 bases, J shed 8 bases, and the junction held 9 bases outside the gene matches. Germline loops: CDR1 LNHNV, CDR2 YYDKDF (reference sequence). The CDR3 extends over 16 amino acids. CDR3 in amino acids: CATSRDFSGIGDEQFF. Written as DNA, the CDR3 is TGTGCCACCAGCAGAGATTTTAGCGGGATTGGCGATGAGCAGTTCTTC.

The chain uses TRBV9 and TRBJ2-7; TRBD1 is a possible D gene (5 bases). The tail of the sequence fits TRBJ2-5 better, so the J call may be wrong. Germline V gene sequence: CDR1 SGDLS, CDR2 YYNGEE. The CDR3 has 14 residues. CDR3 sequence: CASSVIPGQETQYF. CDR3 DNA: TGTGCCAGCAGCGTAATCCCAGGGCAAGAGACCCAGTACTTC.

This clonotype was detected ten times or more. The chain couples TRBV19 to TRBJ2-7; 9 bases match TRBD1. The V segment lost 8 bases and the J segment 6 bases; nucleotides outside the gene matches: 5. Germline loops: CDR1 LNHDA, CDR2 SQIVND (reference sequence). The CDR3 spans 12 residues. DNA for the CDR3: TGTGCCAGTGGGGACAGGGCAGGCGAGCAGTACTTC. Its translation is CASGDRAGEQYF.

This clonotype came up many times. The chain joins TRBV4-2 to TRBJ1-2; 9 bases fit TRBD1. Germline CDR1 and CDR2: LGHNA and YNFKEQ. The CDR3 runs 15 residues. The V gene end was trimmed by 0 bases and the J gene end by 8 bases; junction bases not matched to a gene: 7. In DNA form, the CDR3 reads TGTGCCAGCAGCCAAGATTCTACAGGGGGCGAGGGCTACACCTTC. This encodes CASSQDSTGGEGYTF.

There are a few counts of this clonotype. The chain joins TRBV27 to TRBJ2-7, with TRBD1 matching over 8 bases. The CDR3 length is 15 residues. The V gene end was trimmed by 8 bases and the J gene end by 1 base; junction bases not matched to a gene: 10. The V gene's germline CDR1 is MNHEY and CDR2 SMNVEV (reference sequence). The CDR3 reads CASSLGTGGSYEQYF. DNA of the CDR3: TGTGCCAGCTCACTAGGTACAGGGGGGTCCTACGAGCAGTACTTC.

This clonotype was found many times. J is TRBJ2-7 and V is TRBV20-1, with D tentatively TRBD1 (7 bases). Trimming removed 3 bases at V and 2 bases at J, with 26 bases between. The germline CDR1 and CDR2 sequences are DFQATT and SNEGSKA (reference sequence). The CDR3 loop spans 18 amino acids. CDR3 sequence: CSASPYEGGGGIPYEQYF. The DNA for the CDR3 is TGCAGTGCTAGTCCATATGAAGGAGGGGGCGGGATACCCTACGAGCAGTACTTC.

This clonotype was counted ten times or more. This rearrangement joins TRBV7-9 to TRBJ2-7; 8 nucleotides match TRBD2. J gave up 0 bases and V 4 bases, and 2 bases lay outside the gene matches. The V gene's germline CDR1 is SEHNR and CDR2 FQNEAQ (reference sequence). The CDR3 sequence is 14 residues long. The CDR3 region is CASSSGTSSYEQYF. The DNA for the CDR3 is TGTGCCAGCAGCTCCGGGACTAGCTCCTACGAGCAGTACTTC.

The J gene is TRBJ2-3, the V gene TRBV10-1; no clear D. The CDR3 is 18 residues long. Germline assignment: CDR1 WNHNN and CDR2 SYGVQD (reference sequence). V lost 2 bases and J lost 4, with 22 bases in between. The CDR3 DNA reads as TGCGCCAGCAGTGAGGTACTTGAGGCCAGTCCTACGGCAGATACGCAGTATTTT. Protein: CASSEVLEASPTADTQYF.

The CDR3 region is CASSSGAGGWADTQYF. As DNA, the CDR3 is TGTGCCAGCAGCTCCGGAGCGGGGGGTTGGGCAGATACGCAGTATTTT. The rearrangement links TRBV7-2 to TRBJ2-3, with 9 bases lining up with TRBD2. V shed 4 bases and J 4 bases; nucleotides not matched to a gene: 9. CDR3 length: 16 residues. The germline V gene encodes CDR1 SGHTA and CDR2 FQGNSA. Using reference TRBV7-2 and TRBJ2-3 for the parts outside the CDR3, the full variable domain is GAGVSQSPSNKVTEKGKDVELRCDPISGHTALYWYRQSLGQGLEFLIYFQGNSAPDKSGLPSDRFSAERTGGSVSTLTIQRTQQEDSAVYLCASSSGAGGWADTQYFGPGTRLTVL.

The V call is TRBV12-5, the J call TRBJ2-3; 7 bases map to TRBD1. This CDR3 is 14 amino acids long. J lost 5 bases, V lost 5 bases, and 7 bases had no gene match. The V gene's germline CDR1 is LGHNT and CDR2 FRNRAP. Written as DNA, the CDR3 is TGTGCTAGTGGTGGTGACAGGGAATTAGATACGCAGTATTTT. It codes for CASGGDRELDTQYF.

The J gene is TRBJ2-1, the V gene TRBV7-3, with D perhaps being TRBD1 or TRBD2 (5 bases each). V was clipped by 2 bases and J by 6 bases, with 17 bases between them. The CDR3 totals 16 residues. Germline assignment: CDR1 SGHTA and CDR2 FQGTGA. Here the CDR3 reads CASSLVGTLPPNEQFF. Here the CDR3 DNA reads TGTGCCAGCAGCTTAGTCGGGACCTTACCACCCAATGAGCAGTTCTTC.

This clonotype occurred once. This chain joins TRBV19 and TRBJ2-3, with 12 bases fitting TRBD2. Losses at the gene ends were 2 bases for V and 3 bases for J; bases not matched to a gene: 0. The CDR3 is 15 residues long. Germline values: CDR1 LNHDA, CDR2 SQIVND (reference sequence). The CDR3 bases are TGTGCCAGTAGTATAACTAGCGGGGGGACAGATACGCAGTATTTT. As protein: CASSITSGGTDTQYF.

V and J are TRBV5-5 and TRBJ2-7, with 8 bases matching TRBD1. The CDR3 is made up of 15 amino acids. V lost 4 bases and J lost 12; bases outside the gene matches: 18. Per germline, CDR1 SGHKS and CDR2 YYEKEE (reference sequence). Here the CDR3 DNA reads TGTGCCAGCAGCCAACCCTGGACAGGGACCCCTCTACGGTACTTC. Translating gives CASSQPWTGTPLRYF.

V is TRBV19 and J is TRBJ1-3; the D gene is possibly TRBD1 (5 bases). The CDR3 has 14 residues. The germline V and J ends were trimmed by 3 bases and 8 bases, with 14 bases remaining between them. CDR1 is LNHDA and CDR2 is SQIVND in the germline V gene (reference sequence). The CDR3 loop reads CASSMRGTGHTIYF. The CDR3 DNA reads TGTGCCAGTAGTATGCGGGGAACAGGACACACCATATATTTT.